Sequencing of this T cell receptor beta chain was carried out in a study of human versus mouse CDR3 diversity and MHC coevolution. Germline CDR1 and CDR2: SGDLS and YYNGEE. There are 16 residues in the CDR3. Trimming removed 0 bases at V and 1 base at J, with 11 bases between. Using immunoSEQ multiplex PCR, the repertoire was profiled, and TCRdb retains in-frame clones only, with some absent. The sample shows 80,000 or so clones, 93% of them seen only once. This rearrangement joins TRBV9 to TRBJ2-1; D might be TRBD1 (6 bases). The TCR sequence derives from a person between 25 and 70 years old in good health. The sequencing sample was made of naive CD4+ T cells from blood. As to subset: CD45RO-negative CD62L-positive naive CD4 T cells. The CDR3 is CASSVGTEPSYNEQFF. CDR3 in DNA: TGTGCCAGCAGCGTAGGGACAGAACCATCCTACAATGAGCAGTTCTTC.